The rows below give T cell receptor beta chains drawn from one sample of a study of CD8 T cell repertoires and HIV-1 epitope variants. These receptors have no identified antigens. Using immunoSEQ multiplex PCR, the repertoire was profiled, and TCRdb retains in-frame clones only, with some absent. The sample has about 5,100 clones; roughly 70% are singletons. The source material was cultured CD8+ T cells derived from PBMCs. These TCRs come from a male donor with HIV. Both conserved end residues are part of each CDR3. Fields, in order: J gene, V gene, D gene, CDR3 protein. The D gene is left open where the match is weak.

j_gene: TRBJ1-4; v_gene: TRBV5-8; d_gene: TRBD1; CDR3aa: CASSITGTGNEKLFF
j_gene: TRBJ1-4; v_gene: TRBV27; d_gene: TRBD1; CDR3aa: CASSFVSQGGVEKLFF
j_gene: TRBJ2-5; v_gene: TRBV5-1; d_gene: NA; CDR3aa: CASLGPTETQYF
j_gene: TRBJ2-7; v_gene: TRBV28; d_gene: NA; CDR3aa: CASSWIDSPYEQYF
j_gene: TRBJ2-7; v_gene: TRBV18; d_gene: NA; CDR3aa: CATRGGTYEQYF
j_gene: TRBJ1-2; v_gene: TRBV9; d_gene: NA; CDR3aa: CASSVVEGDYGYTF
j_gene: TRBJ1-5; v_gene: TRBV28; d_gene: NA; CDR3aa: CARSYRDQPQHF
j_gene: TRBJ1-1; v_gene: TRBV7-9; d_gene: NA; CDR3aa: CASSPPRGQNTEAFF
j_gene: TRBJ1-1; v_gene: TRBV27; d_gene: NA; CDR3aa: CASSLTGNTEAFF
j_gene: TRBJ1-3; v_gene: TRBV12-5; d_gene: NA; CDR3aa: CASAQKGISGNTIYF
j_gene: TRBJ2-1; v_gene: TRBV19; d_gene: TRBD2; CDR3aa: CASSPGLVYEQFF
j_gene: TRBJ2-7; v_gene: TRBV10-3; d_gene: NA; CDR3aa: CAISESLLADEQYF
j_gene: TRBJ2-3; v_gene: TRBV13; d_gene: TRBD2; CDR3aa: CASSPTSGGYTDTQYF
j_gene: TRBJ2-7; v_gene: TRBV4-1; d_gene: NA; CDR3aa: CASSQGGSGYEQYF
j_gene: TRBJ2-3; v_gene: TRBV12-5; d_gene: TRBD1; CDR3aa: CASGLGQGATDTQYF
j_gene: TRBJ2-1; v_gene: TRBV19; d_gene: TRBD2; CDR3aa: CASSTSGSYNEQFF
j_gene: TRBJ2-7; v_gene: TRBV7-2; d_gene: TRBD2; CDR3aa: CASSSRTSGSIYEQYF
j_gene: TRBJ1-5; v_gene: TRBV6-6; d_gene: TRBD1; CDR3aa: CASSYSRQGNEPQHF
j_gene: TRBJ2-3; v_gene: TRBV7-9; d_gene: NA; CDR3aa: CASSSDSTDTQYF
j_gene: TRBJ2-7; v_gene: TRBV2; d_gene: NA; CDR3aa: CASSVQSYEQYF
j_gene: TRBJ2-3; v_gene: TRBV27; d_gene: TRBD2; CDR3aa: CASSFTTTRERGGDTQYF
j_gene: TRBJ2-7; v_gene: TRBV5-1; d_gene: NA; CDR3aa: CASSPELDYYEQYF
j_gene: TRBJ2-7; v_gene: TRBV5-6; d_gene: NA; CDR3aa: CASSWSENMVYEQYF
j_gene: TRBJ1-1; v_gene: TRBV29-1; d_gene: NA; CDR3aa: CSKESRQDWDTEAFF
j_gene: TRBJ1-4; v_gene: TRBV27; d_gene: NA; CDR3aa: CASSPLAAGSNEKLFF
j_gene: TRBJ2-3; v_gene: TRBV28; d_gene: TRBD2; CDR3aa: CASSLWGSGRAMSTDTQYF
j_gene: TRBJ1-5; v_gene: TRBV28; d_gene: NA; CDR3aa: CASSPRGSNQPQHF
j_gene: TRBJ2-3; v_gene: TRBV5-6; d_gene: NA; CDR3aa: CASSPTRDNTDTQYF
j_gene: TRBJ2-7; v_gene: TRBV27; d_gene: TRBD1; CDR3aa: CASSLPGTGSEQYF
j_gene: TRBJ1-1; v_gene: TRBV13; d_gene: NA; CDR3aa: CASSAFLNTEAFF
j_gene: TRBJ2-7; v_gene: TRBV5-3; d_gene: TRBD2; CDR3aa: CARSLRGEKRDHYEQYF